This T cell receptor beta chain is from a study of technical replicates of blood from several donors. Trimming took 3 bases from V and 5 from J, leaving 10 bases between them. Germline V CDR1 and CDR2: SNHLY, FYNNEI. CDR3 size: 13 residues. The table came from immunoSEQ multiplex PCR; TCRdb's copy has only in-frame clones and leaves some out. The table has more than 90,000 clones, around 95% seen once; the top ten hold around 0.24%. Sequenced: T cells isolated from PBMCs. The TCR originated in a human donor in good health. This rearrangement joins TRBV2 to TRBJ2-5; maybe TRBD1 (5 bases). The CDR3 sequence is CASSDRAVETQYF. For the CDR3, the DNA is TGTGCCAGCAGTGACAGGGCGGTTGAGACCCAGTACTTC.